The sequence of this TCR beta chain was determined in a study of molecular identifiers for immune sequencing clone quantification. General study findings and limits: Barcodes shared by identical TCR molecules could lead to underestimated sizes of highly expanded clones.

As previously described, bulk TCR libraries were made using listed TCR primers. MiXCR, applied by TCRdb to the PCR reads, yields one record per CDR3 protein. The sample contains approximately 550,000 distinct CDR3 sequences, about 22% of which appear only once. Construction of naive CD8 libraries employed about 17,000 to 1,100,000 sorted cells together with 10%, 30% or 50% RNA. Sorting was used to obtain naive CD8 T cells (CD8+CD4-CCR7+CD45RA+). This clonotype was observed at least ten times. The antigen remains unidentified. V was cut by 3 bases and J by 5 bases, with 14 bases left in between. Looked up from germline, CDR1 is MNHEY and CDR2 is SMNVEV (reference sequence). This CDR3 is 14 amino acids long.

The V and J genes are TRBV27 and TRBJ2-7; tentatively, D is TRBD2 (5 bases). Sequences were obtained from naive CD8+ T cells from blood, with Jurkat cell RNA spiked in. Subset defined: FACS-sorted CD8+CD4-CCR7+CD45RA+ naive T cells. The clonotype comes from a human donor in good health. Some libraries in this study had Jurkat cell RNA spiked in. In DNA, the CDR3 is TGTGCCAGCAGTTTCCTGGGGAGAGTCCACGAGCAGTACTTC. This codes for CASSFLGRVHEQYF.